This TCR beta chain was sequenced for a study of T-cell memory formation after mild COVID-19. As for the study in general: TCR clusters largely stayed donor specific.

This clonotype was seen a handful of times. Its antigen is unknown. TCRdb reanalysed the 5' RACE reads using MiXCR and keeps one entry per CDR3 protein. The data hold just over 350,000 distinct CDR3 sequences, with approximately 15% observed a single time. Overall study findings and caveats: Second-wave clones peaking on day 37 lacked confirmed SARS-CoV-2 specificity. Certain responding clones were present in pre-infection memory, suggesting participation of cross-reactive memory.

J gave up 4 bases and V 8 bases, and 6 bases lay outside the gene matches. The CDR3 is 14 residues long. The source of this sequence is a man younger than 35 who had mild COVID-19 (a few samples of this study predate the infection). Cell type and time point are not known. V and J are TRBV12-3 or TRBV12-4 and TRBJ2-3; 10 bases are shared with TRBD2. Sequencing used PBMCs or a T cell subset sorted from them (not recorded which). The CDR3 spells CASLPGLASDTQYF. The CDR3 bases are TGTGCCAGCCTCCCGGGACTAGCGTCAGATACGCAGTATTTT.